Following are 25 T cell receptor beta chains from one sample sequenced in a study of cytotoxic CD8 clonotypes in ibrutinib-treated CLL. The protocol was immunoSEQ multiplex PCR, while the TCRdb copy is restricted to in-frame clones and leaves out a portion. Counted here are about 4,200 clones, approximately 83% occurring once; the ten biggest clones make up roughly 23%. Specimen: PBMCs, collected before ibrutinib treatment. The receptor set was obtained from a human donor with chronic lymphocytic leukemia.

V and J are TRBV7-9 and TRBJ2-5; a possible D gene is TRBD2 (6 bases). Looked up from germline, CDR1 is SEHNR and CDR2 is FQNEAQ (reference sequence). Trimming cost V 5 bases and J 0 bases, with 19 bases left between them. This CDR3 has 17 residues. This CDR3 reads CASSNRDFPKYQETQYF. The CDR3 DNA reads as TGTGCCAGCAGCAATAGGGACTTTCCGAAGTACCAAGAGACCCAGTACTTC.

The table lists this clone with a count of one. CDR3 loop: CASTLGAHNEQFF. CDR3 DNA: TGCGCCAGCACCCTGGGAGCGCACAATGAGCAGTTCTTC. The chain carries TRBV5-1 and TRBJ2-1; D is perhaps TRBD2 (5 bases). The CDR3 has 13 residues. Trimming removed 6 bases at V and 5 bases at J, with 12 bases between. Looked up from germline, CDR1 is SGHRS and CDR2 is YFSETQ.

The V call is TRBV2, the J call TRBJ2-7; TRBD1 matches at 9 bases. The V segment lost 5 bases and the J segment 5 bases; nucleotides outside the gene matches: 7. Per germline, CDR1 SNHLY and CDR2 FYNNEI. CDR3 length equals 14 residues. CDR3 amino acids: CASSPGQGNDEQYF. As DNA, the CDR3 is TGTGCCAGCAGTCCGGGACAGGGCAACGACGAGCAGTACTTC. Based on the CDR3 plus reference TRBV2 and TRBJ2-7, the full variable domain is EPEVTQTPSHQVTQMGQEVILRCVPISNHLYFYWYRQILGQKVEFLVSFYNNEISEKSEIFDDQFSVERPDGSNFTLKIRSTKLEDSAMYFCASSPGQGNDEQYFGPGTRLTVT.

This clone was picked up a small number of times. The chain recombines TRBV28 with TRBJ2-7, with a tentative D call TRBD2 (5 bases). Trimming took 1 base from V and 5 from J, leaving 15 bases between them. The germline CDR1 and CDR2 sequences are MDHEN and SYDVKM. The CDR3 runs 15 residues. As DNA, the CDR3 is TGTGCCAGCAGTTTATTTTCGGGGTTTGAGGACGAGCAGTACTTC. It translates to CASSLFSGFEDEQYF.

The chain recombines TRBV19 with TRBJ2-1; TRBD2 aligns across 11 bases. The V gene end was trimmed by 5 bases and the J gene end by 6 bases; junction bases not matched to a gene: 12. The germline V gene encodes CDR1 LNHDA and CDR2 SQIVND (reference sequence). This CDR3 has 17 residues. The CDR3 nucleotides are TGTGCCAGTAGTTCCTCACTAGCGGGAGTTTCGGGCAATGAGCAGTTCTTC. It codes for CASSSSLAGVSGNEQFF.

The V and J genes are TRBV7-2 and TRBJ2-1; 11 positions match TRBD2. This CDR3 is built from 15 residues. Germline CDR1 SGHTA, CDR2 FQGNSA. With V trimmed by 3 bases and J by 6 bases, 4 bases remained unmatched. The CDR3 region is CASSFPLAGANEQFF. For the CDR3, the DNA is TGTGCCAGCAGCTTTCCACTAGCGGGAGCCAATGAGCAGTTCTTC. The variable domain in full, completed from reference TRBV7-2 and TRBJ2-1, reads GAGVSQSPSNKVTEKGKDVELRCDPISGHTALYWYRQSLGQGLEFLIYFQGNSAPDKSGLPSDRFSAERTGGSVSTLTIQRTQQEDSAVYLCASSFPLAGANEQFFGPGTRLTVL.

In its sample, this clone was seen once. The chain uses TRBV6-5 and TRBJ2-1; D is ambiguous. This CDR3 contains 14 residues. Germline lookup yields CDR1 MNHEY and CDR2 SVGAGI. The V and J ends lost 0 bases and 5 bases respectively, with 8 bases between them. CDR3 coding DNA: TGTGCCAGCAGTTACTCGACCGAGAACAATGAGCAGTTCTTC. It codes for CASSYSTENNEQFF.

CDR3 sequence reads: CASSDRGLETQYF. The DNA for the CDR3 is TGTGCCAGCAGTGACAGGGGGCTGGAGACCCAGTACTTC. The rearrangement uses TRBV6-1 and TRBJ2-5; 8 bases fit TRBD1. Germline V gives CDR1 MNHNS, CDR2 SASEGT. This CDR3 spans 13 amino acids. Losses at the gene ends were 3 bases for V and 5 bases for J; bases not matched to a gene: 2.

This chain links TRBV9 with TRBJ2-3, with 9 positions matching TRBD2. There are 15 residues in the CDR3. Germline V gives CDR1 SGDLS, CDR2 YYNGEE. Trimming at V came to 1 base and at J to 2 bases, leaving 2 bases not matched to a gene. CDR3 sequence reads: CASSVRLADTDTQYF. For the CDR3, the DNA is TGTGCCAGCAGCGTAAGACTAGCGGACACAGATACGCAGTATTTT.

This rearrangement joins TRBV4-2 to TRBJ2-4; TRBD2 aligns across 8 bases. V trimming: 1 base; J trimming: 3 bases; junction bases outside the gene matches: 11. The CDR3 runs 18 residues. CDR1 LGHNA and CDR2 YNFKEQ come from the germline V gene. This CDR3 reads CASSQAGTGGPHKNIQYF. In DNA form, the CDR3 reads TGTGCCAGCAGCCAAGCTGGGACGGGAGGGCCTCACAAAAACATTCAGTACTTC.

The chain joins TRBV29-1 to TRBJ2-7, with 14 bases matching TRBD2. Germline trimming cut 6 bases from V and 7 bases from J; bases unmatched to any gene: 8. This CDR3 spans 14 amino acids. Per the germline V gene, CDR1 is SQVTM and CDR2 is ANQGSEA. The CDR3 loop reads CSVAGTSGSSEQYF. The CDR3 DNA sequence: TGCAGCGTCGCTGGGACTAGCGGGAGTAGTGAGCAGTACTTC.

This rearrangement joins TRBV6-5 to TRBJ2-7; D might be TRBD1 (6 bases). V shed 6 bases and J shed 2 bases, with 11 bases lying between them. Germline loops: CDR1 MNHEY, CDR2 SVGAGI. The CDR3 totals 13 residues. The CDR3 loop is CASSRDTTYEQYF. The CDR3 DNA reads TGTGCCAGCAGCCGGGACACTACCTACGAGCAGTACTTC.

V is TRBV5-3 and J is TRBJ1-2; possibly TRBD1 for D (5 bases). TRBV5-3 is designated an ORF whose function remains uncertain. CDR3 length: 13 residues. The germline V and J ends were trimmed by 10 bases and 6 bases, with 19 bases remaining between them. The CDR3 sequence: CALPRVGGDGYTF. CDR3 nucleotides: TGTGCCCTCCCCCGGGTCGGGGGGGATGGCTACACCTTC.

This clone is deemed large. The chain couples TRBV7-8 to TRBJ1-1; D is ambiguous. From germline, CDR1 is SGHVS and CDR2 FQNEAQ. The CDR3 consists of 15 residues. V shed 5 bases and J shed 3 bases, with 16 bases lying between them. CDR3 amino acids: CASSPIPKGDTEAFF. The DNA for the CDR3 is TGTGCCAGCAGCCCAATCCCCAAGGGCGACACTGAAGCTTTCTTT.

J is TRBJ1-2 and V is TRBV25-1, with D unresolved. The CDR3 sequence is 16 residues long. The V and J ends lost 4 bases and 4 bases respectively, with 19 bases between them. Germline V CDR1 and CDR2: MGHDK, SYGVNS. DNA for the CDR3: TGTGCCAGCAGTGCAGGACTACTGGGAAAGACCTATGGCTACACCTTC. It yields the protein CASSAGLLGKTYGYTF.

CDR3 amino acids: CASQRTGGAYEQYF. CDR3 nucleotide sequence: TGTGCCAGCCAGAGGACAGGGGGGGCCTACGAGCAGTACTTC. V gene TRBV6-1 combines with J gene TRBJ2-7; 10 bases line up with TRBD1. The V and J ends lost 8 bases and 2 bases, in that order; junction bases with no gene match: 6. This CDR3 has 14 residues. CDR1 is MNHNS, CDR2 SASEGT, per germline.

The chain has TRBV19 and TRBJ1-5; TRBD1 matches at 8 bases. Germline CDR1 reads LNHDA; CDR2 reads SQIVND (reference sequence). V shed 6 bases, J shed 4 bases, and the junction held 8 bases outside the gene matches. The CDR3 spans 15 residues. The CDR3 reads CASRKDREGNQPQHF. For the CDR3, the DNA is TGTGCCAGTAGGAAGGACAGGGAAGGAAATCAGCCCCAGCATTTT.

V is TRBV19 and J is TRBJ1-2, with D possibly TRBD1 on 5 matching bases. Trimming cost V 1 base and J 2 bases, with 14 bases left between them. In germline, CDR1 is LNHDA, CDR2 SQIVND (reference sequence). The CDR3 sequence is 16 residues long. The CDR3 DNA reads TGTGCCAGTAGTATAGTGTGGGGCAGAGAAAACTATGGCTACACCTTC. It codes for CASSIVWGRENYGYTF.

The CDR3 DNA is TGTGCCAGCAGCTTAGCCCTCCAAGGCTACACCTTC. It encodes CASSLALQGYTF. V is TRBV7-9 and J is TRBJ1-2; D is undetermined. The CDR3 loop spans 12 amino acids. V dropped 0 bases and J dropped 8 bases, with 7 bases sitting between them. Germline CDR1 and CDR2: SEHNR and FQNEAQ (reference sequence).

The chain uses TRBV6-5 and TRBJ1-1; D uncertain. This CDR3 is 15 amino acids long. CDR1 is MNHEY and CDR2 is SVGAGI in the germline V gene. Trimming pared 6 bases from V and 5 bases from J, leaving 19 bases between. The CDR3 sequence: CASSPLEGGKTEAFF. The CDR3 DNA is TGTGCCAGCAGCCCATTGGAGGGAGGGAAGACTGAAGCTTTCTTT.

V gene TRBV6-5 combines with J gene TRBJ1-2, with D maybe TRBD1 (5 bases). The CDR3 sequence is 14 residues long. V shed 2 bases and J shed 4 bases, with 11 bases lying between them. Germline V CDR1 and CDR2: MNHEY, SVGAGI. The CDR3 spells CASSYGRALYGYTF. The CDR3 coding sequence is TGTGCCAGCAGTTACGGCAGGGCCCTCTATGGCTACACCTTC.

The rearrangement uses TRBV11-2 and TRBJ1-4, with D unclear. The CDR3 is 13 residues long. Germline CDR1 and CDR2: SGHAT and FQNNGV. V gave up 3 bases and J gave up 4 bases, with 6 bases separating them. CDR3: CASSFGYNEKLFF. Here the CDR3 DNA reads TGTGCCAGCAGCTTCGGTTATAATGAAAAACTGTTTTTT.

This chain links TRBV5-1 with TRBJ2-5; D call uncertain. The germline CDR1 and CDR2 sequences are SGHRS and YFSETQ. V lost 7 bases to trimming and J lost 5 bases, with 12 bases between them. CDR3 size: 12 residues. The CDR3 sequence: CASGLEGETQYF. The CDR3 DNA reads as TGCGCCAGCGGCCTAGAAGGGGAGACCCAGTACTTC.

V and J are TRBV27 and TRBJ1-5; 9 bases line up with TRBD1. The germline CDR1 and CDR2 sequences are MNHEY and SMNVEV (reference sequence). With V trimmed by 5 bases and J by 5 bases, 4 bases remained unmatched. The CDR3 length is 14 residues. The CDR3 spells CASSLGQGHQPQHF. The CDR3 nucleotides are TGTGCCAGCAGTCTCGGACAGGGGCATCAGCCCCAGCATTTT.

The chain carries TRBV21-1 and TRBJ1-1. TRBV21-1 is listed as a pseudogene. The CDR3 extends over 10 amino acids. The CDR3 bases are TGTGCCAGCAGCAACACTGAAGCTTTCTTT. This sequence encodes CASSNTEAFF.